The 22 T cell receptor beta chains below all came from one sample that was sequenced in a study of blood T cell repertoires in COVID-19. Measured with immunoSEQ multiplex PCR; TCRdb has only the in-frame clones, and not every one. The sample lists 150,000 or so clones, 75% to 80% occurring once. Material for sequencing was peripheral blood. These receptors were obtained from a woman aged 45-65 years with active or convalescent COVID-19.

A single count supports this clone. The identical CDR3 is also encoded by other nucleotide sequences in the sample. This chain joins TRBV7-2 and TRBJ2-5; unclear D gene. The V and J ends lost 4 bases and 2 bases respectively, with 2 bases between them. The CDR3 is 11 residues long. Germline values: CDR1 SGHTA, CDR2 FQGNSA. The CDR3 DNA reads as TGTGCCAGCAGCTCTCAAGAGACCCAGTACTTC. Translating it yields CASSSQETQYF. The full variable domain, in which reference TRBV7-2 and TRBJ2-5 provide the parts outside the CDR3, is GAGVSQSPSNKVTEKGKDVELRCDPISGHTALYWYRQSLGQGLEFLIYFQGNSAPDKSGLPSDRFSAERTGGSVSTLTIQRTQQEDSAVYLCASSSQETQYFGPGTRLLVL.

The V call is TRBV3-1 (or the pseudogene TRBV3-2), the J call TRBJ1-1; 9 bases are shared with TRBD1. The CDR3 covers 13 residues. Germline V lookup: CDR1 LGHDT, CDR2 YNNKEL (reference sequence). The V segment lost 0 bases and the J segment 12 bases; nucleotides outside the gene matches: 5. This chain's CDR3 is CASSQDGTGSPFF. In nucleotides, the CDR3 is TGTGCCAGCAGCCAAGACGGGACAGGGAGTCCTTTCTTT.

The chain combines TRBV18 with TRBJ1-1, with 7 bases aligning to TRBD1. J lost 1 base, V lost 0 bases, and 2 bases had no gene match. Germline V lookup: CDR1 KGHSH, CDR2 LQKENI. The CDR3 extends over 15 amino acids. The CDR3 DNA reads as TGTGCCAGCTCACCACCGACAGGGCCGAACACTGAAGCTTTCTTT. Amino acids: CASSPPTGPNTEAFF. The full variable domain, rest sourced from reference TRBV18 and TRBJ1-1, is NAGVMQNPRHLVRRRGQEARLRCSPMKGHSHVYWYRQLPEEGLKFMVYLQKENIIDESGMPKERFSAEFPKEGPSILRIQQVVRGDSAAYFCASSPPTGPNTEAFFGQGTRLTVV.

This chain connects TRBV11-2 to TRBJ1-5, with no clear D. Trimming stripped 5 bases from V and 1 base from J, with 15 bases between. Germline CDR1 and CDR2: SGHAT and FQNNGV. The CDR3 totals 16 residues. Here the CDR3 reads CASSLDSVVSNQPQHF. In DNA, the CDR3 is TGTGCCAGCAGCCTGGACTCGGTGGTGAGCAATCAGCCCCAGCATTTT.

The chain employs TRBV5-4 and TRBJ2-5; 8 positions match TRBD1. Germline V gene data show CDR1 as SGHNT and CDR2 as YYREEE (reference sequence). V shed 5 bases, J shed 4 bases, and the junction held 10 bases outside the gene matches. The CDR3 contains 15 residues. CDR3 in DNA: TGTGCCAGCAGAGGGGCCGGACAGGGCTCAGAGACCCAGTACTTC. Protein product: CASRGAGQGSETQYF.

This clone was seen more than once but under ten times. This chain uses TRBV18 with TRBJ1-1; D is possibly TRBD1 (6 bases). The germline gives CDR1 KGHSH, CDR2 LQKENI. The CDR3 covers 16 residues. Deletions cut 0 bases from V and 1 base from J, with 12 bases between. The CDR3, as DNA: TGTGCCAGCTCACCACCCGGGGTCAGGGGGAACACTGAAGCTTTCTTT. It specifies CASSPPGVRGNTEAFF.

The rearrangement links TRBV5-1 to TRBJ1-1; D is perhaps TRBD1 (5 bases). CDR1 is SGHRS and CDR2 is YFSETQ in the germline V gene. The V end was cut by 7 bases, the J end by 1 base, with 11 bases between. The CDR3 has 13 amino acids. The chain's CDR3 is CASAQAANTEAFF. The CDR3 region has the DNA TGCGCCAGCGCACAGGCCGCGAACACTGAAGCTTTCTTT.

This clone was detected only once. This chain joins TRBV7-9 and TRBJ2-3; 9 bases align to TRBD2. The trim removed 3 bases at V and 5 bases at J, leaving 9 bases unmatched. The CDR3 loop spans 16 amino acids. Germline CDR1 SEHNR, CDR2 FQNEAQ (reference sequence). CDR3 sequence: CASSFEAGGTRDTQYF. The CDR3 nucleotides are TGTGCCAGCAGCTTCGAGGCGGGGGGGACCCGAGATACGCAGTATTTT.

V usage is TRBV12-2 and J usage is TRBJ1-2; TRBD1 was called by the table and not checked on the DNA. TRBV12-2 has pseudogene status. The CDR3 runs to 14 residues. CDR3 coding DNA: TGTGCAAGTCGCTTAGCGGGGGGACAGGGTGGCTACACCTTC. It codes for CASRLAGGQGGYTF.

The chain employs TRBV18 and TRBJ2-7; 8 nucleotides agree with TRBD1. J gave up 0 bases and V 3 bases, and 4 bases lay outside the gene matches. The length of the CDR3 is 15 residues. Germline lookup yields CDR1 KGHSH and CDR2 LQKENI. CDR3 residues: CASSPGQGLSYEQYF. CDR3 sequence (DNA): TGTGCCAGCTCACCTGGACAGGGCCTCTCCTACGAGCAGTACTTC.

This chain uses TRBV5-1 with TRBJ2-7; D unclear. Germline CDR1 reads SGHRS; CDR2 reads YFSETQ. The CDR3 totals 14 residues. Trimming stripped 0 bases from V and 4 bases from J, with 11 bases between. The CDR3 DNA follows: TGCGCCAGCAGCTTGGACGGCGAGGTTTACGAGCAGTACTTC. Its protein is CASSLDGEVYEQYF.

J is TRBJ1-4 and V is TRBV4-2, with D possibly TRBD1 on 6 matching bases. This CDR3 has 14 residues. Trimming pared 2 bases from V and 5 bases from J, leaving 9 bases between. Germline assignment: CDR1 LGHNA and CDR2 YNFKEQ. Written as DNA, the CDR3 is TGTGCCAGCAGCCAAAACAGGGCCAATGAAAAACTGTTTTTT. Its protein product is CASSQNRANEKLFF.

V usage is TRBV4-1 and J usage is TRBJ2-4; D is uncertain. From germline, CDR1 is MGHRA and CDR2 YSYEKL. Trimming removed 4 bases at V and 3 bases at J, with 16 bases between. This CDR3 has 16 residues. In DNA form, the CDR3 reads TGCGCCAGCAGCCCCCTGACTGAGGAACTCAAAAACATTCAGTACTTC. Translating it yields CASSPLTEELKNIQYF.

The rearrangement links TRBV27 to TRBJ1-1, with 8 bases matching TRBD1. V shed 5 bases and J 7 bases; nucleotides not matched to a gene: 6. Germline V lookup: CDR1 MNHEY, CDR2 SMNVEV (reference sequence). CDR3 length: 13 amino acids. CDR3 protein: CASSLSRGHEAFF. The CDR3 DNA follows: TGTGCCAGCAGTCTTAGCAGGGGGCATGAAGCTTTCTTT.

The chain recombines TRBV3-1 (or the pseudogene TRBV3-2) with TRBJ1-1; 10 bases map to TRBD1. Germline loops: CDR1 LGHDT, CDR2 YNNKEL (reference sequence). There are 15 residues in the CDR3. V dropped 5 bases and J dropped 6; count of bases not matched to a gene: 9. In DNA, the CDR3 is TGTGCCAGCAGCGCCCACCGGGACAGGGGCGCTGAAGCTTTCTTT. It translates to CASSAHRDRGAEAFF.

The V gene is TRBV6-5, the J gene TRBJ2-3; TRBD1 matches 8 bases. CDR3 length: 15 residues. The germline V gene has CDR1 MNHEY and CDR2 SVGAGI. Germline trimming cut 0 bases from V and 4 bases from J; bases unmatched to any gene: 3. This chain's CDR3 is CASSYSRGRSDTQYF. The CDR3 coding sequence is TGTGCCAGCAGTTACTCCAGGGGGCGGTCAGATACGCAGTATTTT.

J is TRBJ2-7 and V is TRBV3-1 (or the pseudogene TRBV3-2), with TRBD2 identical over 9 bases. Germline V gene sequence: CDR1 LGHDT, CDR2 YNNKEL (reference sequence). Unmatched junction bases numbered 3, after V lost 4 bases and J lost 2 bases. The CDR3 runs 14 residues. The CDR3 bases are TGTGCCAGCAGCCTTAGCGGGGGAGCCTACGAGCAGTACTTC. This encodes CASSLSGGAYEQYF.

V and J are TRBV11-3 and TRBJ2-2; TRBD2 matches 9 bases. Germline loops: CDR1 SGHNT, CDR2 YENEEA. With V trimmed by 3 bases and J by 0 bases, 5 bases remained unmatched. The CDR3 is 17 residues long. This CDR3 is CASSFGSGGANTGELFF. CDR3 nucleotides: TGTGCCAGCAGCTTTGGTAGCGGGGGAGCGAACACCGGGGAGCTGTTTTTT.

This clone was seen a handful of times. The chain links TRBV11-3 to TRBJ1-5, with D maybe TRBD1 (5 bases). CDR1 is SGHNT, CDR2 YENEEA, per germline. Trimming removed 0 bases from V and 2 bases from J, with 14 bases in between. This CDR3 contains 17 residues. CDR3 amino acids: CASSLDTHGGGNQPQHF. CDR3 nucleotides: TGTGCCAGCAGCTTAGATACACATGGAGGGGGCAATCAGCCCCAGCATTTT.

CDR3 DNA sequence: TGTGCCAGCAGCTTAGATCGCGTGACAGGTTATGGCTACACCTTC. Protein sequence: CASSLDRVTGYGYTF. V and J are TRBV11-2 and TRBJ1-2; TRBD1 is a possible D gene (6 bases). In germline, CDR1 is SGHAT, CDR2 FQNNGV. The V and J ends lost 0 bases and 5 bases respectively, with 13 bases between them. The CDR3 consists of 15 residues.

The chain carries TRBV7-2 and TRBJ2-3; maybe TRBD1 (5 bases). This CDR3 has 14 amino acids. V was trimmed by 5 bases and J by 0 bases, leaving 9 bases between them. The germline V gene encodes CDR1 SGHTA and CDR2 FQGNSA. CDR3 in DNA: TGTGCCAGCAGCCCGGACACAAGCACAGATACGCAGTATTTT. Amino acid sequence: CASSPDTSTDTQYF.

The V call is TRBV7-2, the J call TRBJ2-5, with 12 bases lining up with TRBD2. This CDR3 contains 14 residues. Germline CDR1 and CDR2: SGHTA and FQGNSA. V lost 5 bases to trimming and J lost 5 bases; unmatched junction nucleotides: 3. The DNA of the CDR3 is TGTGCCAGCAGCGCCACTAGCGGGGGGGAGACCCAGTACTTC. Its translation is CASSATSGGETQYF.